This entry concerns a single T cell receptor beta chain. CDR1 MNHEY and CDR2 SVGAGI come from the germline V gene. The CDR3 runs 15 residues. With 3 bases removed from V and 6 bases from J, the gap between germline ends came to 15 bases. This sample was taken from a study of control samples from healthy donors and cancer patients. The table came from immunoSEQ multiplex PCR; TCRdb's copy has only in-frame clones and leaves some out. The sample records 98,000 or so clones, 88% being singletons. The rearrangement joins TRBV6-5 to TRBJ1-3; no reliable D call. The TCR originated in a woman between 65 and 79 years old in good health. The sequenced sample consisted of blood. The CDR3, as DNA: TGTGCCAGCAGTTATACCCGCTGGGGAGAAAACACCATATATTTT. Its translation is CASSYTRWGENTIYF.